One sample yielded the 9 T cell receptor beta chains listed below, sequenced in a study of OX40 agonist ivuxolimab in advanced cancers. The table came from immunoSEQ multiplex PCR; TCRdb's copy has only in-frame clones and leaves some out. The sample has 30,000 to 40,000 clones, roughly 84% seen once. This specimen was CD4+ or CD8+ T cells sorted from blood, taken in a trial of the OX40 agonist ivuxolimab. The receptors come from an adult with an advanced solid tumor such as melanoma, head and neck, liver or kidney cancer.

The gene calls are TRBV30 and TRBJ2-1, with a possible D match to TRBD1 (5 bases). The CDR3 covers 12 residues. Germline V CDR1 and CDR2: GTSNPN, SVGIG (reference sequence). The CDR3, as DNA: TGTGCTCAAGGAAGTGATGGGGCTGAGCAGTTCTTC. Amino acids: CAQGSDGAEQFF. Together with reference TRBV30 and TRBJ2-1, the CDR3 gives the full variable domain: SQTIHQWPATLVQPVGSPLSLECTVEGTSNPNLYWYRQAAGRGLQLLFYSVGIGQISSEVPQNLSASRPQDRQFILSSKKLLLSDSGFYLCAQGSDGAEQFFGPGTRLTVL.

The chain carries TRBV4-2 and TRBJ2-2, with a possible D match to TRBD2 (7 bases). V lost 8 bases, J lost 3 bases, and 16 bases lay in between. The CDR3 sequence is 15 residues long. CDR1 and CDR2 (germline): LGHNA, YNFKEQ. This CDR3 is CASCEAGAHTGELFF. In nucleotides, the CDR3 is TGTGCCAGCTGCGAGGCGGGGGCCCACACCGGGGAGCTGTTTTTT.

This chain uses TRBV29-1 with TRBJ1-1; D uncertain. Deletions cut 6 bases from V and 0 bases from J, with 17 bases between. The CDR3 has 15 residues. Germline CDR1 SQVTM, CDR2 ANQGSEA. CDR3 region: CSVPGRQAMNTEAFF. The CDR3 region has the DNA TGCAGCGTGCCCGGGAGGCAGGCAATGAACACTGAAGCTTTCTTT. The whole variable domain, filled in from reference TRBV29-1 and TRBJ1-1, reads SAVISQKPSRDICQRGTSLTIQCQVDSQVTMMFWYRQQPGQSLTLIATANQGSEATYESGFVIDKFPISRPNLTFSTLTVSNMSPEDSSIYLCSVPGRQAMNTEAFFGQGTRLTVV.

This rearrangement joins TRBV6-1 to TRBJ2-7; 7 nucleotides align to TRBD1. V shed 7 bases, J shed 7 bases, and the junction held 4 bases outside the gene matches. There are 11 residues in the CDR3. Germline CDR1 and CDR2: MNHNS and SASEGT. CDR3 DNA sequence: TGTGCCAGCAAGACAGGGTGGGAGCAGTACTTC. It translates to CASKTGWEQYF.

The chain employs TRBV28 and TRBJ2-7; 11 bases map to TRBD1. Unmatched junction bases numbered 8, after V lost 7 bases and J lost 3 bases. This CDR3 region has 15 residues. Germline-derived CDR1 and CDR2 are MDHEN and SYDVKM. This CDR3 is CASTTSGTGGYEQYF. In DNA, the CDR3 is TGTGCCAGCACCACCTCCGGGACAGGGGGCTACGAGCAGTACTTC.

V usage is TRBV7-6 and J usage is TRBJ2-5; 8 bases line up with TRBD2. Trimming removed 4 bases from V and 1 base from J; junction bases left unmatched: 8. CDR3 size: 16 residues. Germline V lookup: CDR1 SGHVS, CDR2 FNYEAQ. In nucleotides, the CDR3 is TGTGCCAGCAGCTCATACCTACGGGGGGGCCAAGAGACCCAGTACTTC. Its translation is CASSSYLRGGQETQYF.

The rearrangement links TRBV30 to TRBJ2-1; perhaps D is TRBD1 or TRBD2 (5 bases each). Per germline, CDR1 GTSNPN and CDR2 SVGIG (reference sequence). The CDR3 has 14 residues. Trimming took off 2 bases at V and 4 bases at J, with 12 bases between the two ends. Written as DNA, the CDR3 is TGTGCCTGGAGTACCGACAGCGGTTACAATGAGCAGTTCTTC. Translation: CAWSTDSGYNEQFF. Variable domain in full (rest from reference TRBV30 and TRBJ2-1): SQTIHQWPATLVQPVGSPLSLECTVEGTSNPNLYWYRQAAGRGLQLLFYSVGIGQISSEVPQNLSASRPQDRQFILSSKKLLLSDSGFYLCAWSTDSGYNEQFFGPGTRLTVL.

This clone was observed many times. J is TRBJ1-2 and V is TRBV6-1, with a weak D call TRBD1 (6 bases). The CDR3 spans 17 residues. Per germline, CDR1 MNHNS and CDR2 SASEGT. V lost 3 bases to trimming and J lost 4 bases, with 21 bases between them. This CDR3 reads CASSDDFRGGFIYGYTF. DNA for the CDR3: TGTGCCAGCAGTGACGATTTCAGAGGGGGGTTTATCTATGGCTACACCTTC.

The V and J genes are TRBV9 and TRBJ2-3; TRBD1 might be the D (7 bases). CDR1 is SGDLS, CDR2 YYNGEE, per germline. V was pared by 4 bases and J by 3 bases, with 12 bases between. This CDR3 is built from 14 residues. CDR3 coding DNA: TGTGCCAGCAGCTCGGAGGGGGCAACAGATACGCAGTATTTT. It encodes CASSSEGATDTQYF.